This T cell receptor (beta chain) comes out of a study of blood T cell repertoires in COVID-19. Background on the study: COVID-19 samples collected from the United States, Italy and Spain covered acute and convalescent phases. In each case, the material was cDNA or gDNA derived from T cells, B-cell-depleted T cells, or PBMCs.

Per the germline V gene, CDR1 is SGHNT and CDR2 is YYREEE (reference sequence). There are 17 residues in the CDR3. Trimming took 3 bases from V and 4 from J; bases not matched to a gene: 13. Authors' analysis steps: Reference gene primer amplification in the assay estimated nucleated cell counts. TCRdb's table, derived via immunoSEQ multiplex PCR, lists solely in-frame clones and lacks some. The V and J calls and clone size are taken from that table; D and trimming were inferred from the DNA. The data hold roughly 300,000 clones, with roughly 90% observed a single time. The specimen was peripheral blood. The TCR sequence derives from a man between 18 and 29 years old with active or convalescent COVID-19. This chain joins TRBV5-4 and TRBJ1-2, with 9 bases lining up with TRBD1. The CDR3 reads CASSYGQGPATIYGYTF. The CDR3 DNA sequence: TGTGCCAGCAGCTACGGACAGGGGCCGGCGACAATCTATGGCTACACCTTC.